The sequence of this T cell receptor (beta chain) was determined in a study of neurological immune-mediated disorders. Germline V lookup: CDR1 SGHRS, CDR2 YFSETQ. The CDR3 has 14 amino acids. The V and J ends lost 4 bases and 2 bases respectively, with 13 bases between them. 2 million PBMCs stored at -80 C were the source of the unsorted libraries. Study results and limitations: Whereas HTLV-1-associated myelopathy showed the most TCR clonal expansion, multiple sclerosis showed the least, with levels below those of healthy controls. TCR-beta repertoires seemed private in all groups, with no expanded CDR3 amino acid sequences shared.

cDNA synthesis was performed by 5'RACE with 10-nucleotide random UMIs. TCRdb re-derived calls from the 5' RACE reads in MiXCR, one entry per CDR3 protein. The sample has under 60,000 distinct CDR3 sequences, 10% to 13% seen once. As regards this clonotype: Its antigen is not known.

This clonotype was obtained from a woman aged 40 to 49 with HTLV-1-associated myelopathy (HAM/TSP). The specimen sequenced was PBMCs. J is TRBJ2-7 and V is TRBV5-1, with D possibly TRBD1 on 6 matching bases. CDR3 DNA: TGCGCCAGCAGCGACTGGGGGCCCCCCTACGAGCAGTACTTC. Protein sequence: CASSDWGPPYEQYF.